Given below is one T cell receptor (beta chain) in context. The specificity of this receptor is unknown. One end of the junction does not line up with germline, which may come from a read error. These data are taken from a study of T-cell memory formation after mild COVID-19 (dated by TCRdb to 2020 to 2022). Looking at the study overall: TCR sequence clusters from the two donors were largely donor specific. Longitudinal TCRalpha and TCRbeta repertoire sequencing tracked T-cell clones expanding and contracting after mild COVID-19 in a couple of donors. Two young, previously healthy adult volunteers made up the cohort, one male and one female. Paper-wide results and their limitations: Only two mild cases were covered in the study, and larger cohorts including severe cases with pre-infection samples were considered necessary. The second-wave clones that peaked on day 37 were not confirmed to be SARS-CoV-2 specific. Contracting CD4+ clones were located mainly in the CM and EM memory subsets, whereas CD8+ clones were found to be enriched in EMRA. Some responding clones were detected in pre-infection memory, suggesting pre-existing cross-reactive memory T cells joined the SARS-CoV-2 response. Clones that contracted from day 15 to 85 showed balanced CD4/CD8 phenotypes, whereas a second wave of clones that expanded from day 15 to 37 leaned towards CD4+.

Ficoll-Paque density gradient centrifugation was the method used to isolate PBMCs. CDR1 SEHNR and CDR2 FQNEAQ were looked up in the germline V gene (reference sequence). The CDR3 has 12 amino acids, counting the end cysteine and phenylalanine. CDR3 DNA only is kept here, 36 bases in frame from base 1. The instrument was an Illumina NovaSeq 6000. Using 5'RACE with constant-segment primers, TCRalpha and TCRbeta cDNA libraries were constructed, with sample barcodes and unique molecular identifiers added in the process. Trizol reagent was used to extract RNA from every sample. The libraries were amplified in two PCR steps, and the second step added a second sample barcode and Illumina TruSeq adapters. Sequencing of the libraries was done on an Illumina NovaSeq, producing 2 x 150 bp paired-end reads. Turning to the authors' computational methods: The reads were demultiplexed and collapsed into UMI-guided consensus sequences using migec v1.2.7. With mixcr v2.1.11, UMI consensuses were aligned to TRA and TRB V and J templates and assembled into clonotypes. A clonotype was counted as expanded or contracted only when both edgeR and NoisET called the clonotype significant, with the noise models trained on biological replicates. edgeR calls used a false discovery rate-adjusted p below 0.01 and a log2 fold-change threshold of 1. PCA with hierarchical clustering of max-normalized trajectories of the 1000 most abundant clonotypes was used as exploratory dynamics analysis. Separately sequenced CD4+ and CD8+ repertoires were used to assign the CD4 or CD8 phenotype of responding clones. TCRdb ran its own pipeline on the public reads, namely fastp trimming at Q25 and MiXCR clone calling, and kept in-frame beta chains. Under each unique CDR3 protein, matching rows form one entry showing the most common genes and DNA. Here the V and J calls rest on TCRdb's processing, not on the authors' analysis. Within this sample are around 340,000 distinct CDR3 sequences, with approximately 15% of them counted one time only. The biggest ten clones account for approximately 22% of the sample.

The chain uses TRBV7-9 and TRBJ2-3, and TRBD1 aligns with 8 junction nucleotides. This TCR was recovered from a man between 18 and 29 years old who had mild COVID-19 (a few samples of this study predate the infection). The sample titles of this study are shuffled in the database, so cell type and time point are left out; the donor was told from shared clones. The sample taken for sequencing was PBMCs or a T cell subset sorted from them (not recorded which). This receptor carries the CDR3 CASSLRKDRVDF. DNA sequence: TGTGCCAGCAGCTTAAGGAAGGACAGGGTGGATTTT. Reference TRBV7-9 and TRBJ2-3 proteins supply the regions before and after the CDR3; the full variable domain is: DTGVSQNPRHKITKRGQNVTFRCDPISEHNRLYWYRQTLGQGPEFLTYFQNEAQLEKSRLLSDRFSAERPKGSFSTLEIQRTEQGDSAMYLCASSLRKDRVDFGPGTRLTVL.